This TCR beta chain was obtained from a study of CD8+ T cells in alopecia areata. RNA extraction was followed by reverse transcription into cDNA, which acted as the sequencing template. TCRdb's table, derived via immunoSEQ multiplex PCR, lists solely in-frame clones and lacks some. Among about 94,000 clones listed, around 70% were seen once. Treatment indicated: oral pan-JAK inhibitor, 5-10 mg twice daily. Specimens obtained from alopecia areata patients comprised lesional scalp punch biopsies and peripheral blood. Germline assignment: CDR1 SNHLY and CDR2 FYNNEI. The CDR3 totals 14 residues. After removal of 6 bases from V and 0 bases from J, the junction contained 4 bases not matched to a gene.

The source is a human donor with alopecia areata. V and J are TRBV2 and TRBJ1-1; 7 bases map to TRBD1. The sequences come from CD8+ T cells sorted from blood, collected at week 44, from a patient treated with tofacitinib. This CDR3 is CASRTGAMNTEAFF. For the CDR3, the DNA is TGTGCCAGCAGAACAGGGGCCATGAACACTGAAGCTTTCTTT.